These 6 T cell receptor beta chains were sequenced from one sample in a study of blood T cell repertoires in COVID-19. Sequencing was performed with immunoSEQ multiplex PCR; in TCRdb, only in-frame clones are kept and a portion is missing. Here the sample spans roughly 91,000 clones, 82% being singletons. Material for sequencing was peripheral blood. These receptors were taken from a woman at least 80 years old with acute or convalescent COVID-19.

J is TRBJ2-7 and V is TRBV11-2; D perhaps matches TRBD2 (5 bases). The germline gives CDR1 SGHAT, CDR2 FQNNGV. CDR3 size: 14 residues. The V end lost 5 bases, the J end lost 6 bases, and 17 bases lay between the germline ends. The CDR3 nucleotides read TGTGCCAGCAGCCCCCCTGGATTGCGGGCCGAGCAGTACTTC. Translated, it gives CASSPPGLRAEQYF.

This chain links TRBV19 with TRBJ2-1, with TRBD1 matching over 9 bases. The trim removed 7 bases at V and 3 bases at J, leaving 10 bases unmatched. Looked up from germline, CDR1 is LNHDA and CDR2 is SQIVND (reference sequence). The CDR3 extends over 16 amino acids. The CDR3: CASTPQTGGFYNEQFF. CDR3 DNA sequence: TGTGCCAGTACTCCTCAGACAGGGGGGTTCTACAATGAGCAGTTCTTC.

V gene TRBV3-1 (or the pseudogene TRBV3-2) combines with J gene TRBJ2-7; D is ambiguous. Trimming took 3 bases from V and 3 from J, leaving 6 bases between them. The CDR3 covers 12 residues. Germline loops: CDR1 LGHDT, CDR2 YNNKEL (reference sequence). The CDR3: CASSHGNYEQYF. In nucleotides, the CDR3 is TGTGCCAGCAGCCATGGCAACTACGAGCAGTACTTC.

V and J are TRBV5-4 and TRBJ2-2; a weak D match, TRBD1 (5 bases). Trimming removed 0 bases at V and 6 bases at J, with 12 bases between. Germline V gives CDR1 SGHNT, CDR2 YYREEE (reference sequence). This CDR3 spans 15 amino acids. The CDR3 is CASSLETSGSGELFF. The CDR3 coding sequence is TGTGCCAGCAGCTTGGAAACTTCAGGGTCCGGGGAGCTGTTTTTT.

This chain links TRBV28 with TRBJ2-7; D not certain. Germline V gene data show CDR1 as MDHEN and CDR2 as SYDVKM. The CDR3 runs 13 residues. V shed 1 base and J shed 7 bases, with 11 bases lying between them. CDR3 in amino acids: CASSLSAPREQYF. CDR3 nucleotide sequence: TGTGCCAGCAGTTTATCCGCCCCCAGGGAGCAGTACTTC.

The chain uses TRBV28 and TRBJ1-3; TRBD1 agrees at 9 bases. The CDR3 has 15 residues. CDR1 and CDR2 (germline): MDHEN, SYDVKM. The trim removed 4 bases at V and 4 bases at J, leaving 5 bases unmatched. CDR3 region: CASSYRGPTGNTIYF. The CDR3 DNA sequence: TGTGCCAGCAGTTACAGGGGGCCAACGGGAAACACCATATATTTT.